Each of the 30 T cell receptor beta chains below was sequenced from the same sample in a study of shared clonotypes between healthy human individuals. Sequenced by immunoSEQ multiplex PCR; TCRdb stores in-frame clones only, minus some. The table has some 2,500,000 clones, around 92% seen once. Material for sequencing was naive CD4+ T cells from PBMCs. The subset here: CD45RA+ positively selected. The receptors originated from a man aged 18 to 35 in good health. Some clones in this sample may be carry-over from other donors' samples.

This sequence joins TRBV10-2 and TRBJ2-7; 9 bases fit TRBD1. CDR3 length equals 13 residues. After removal of 6 bases from V and 3 bases from J, the junction contained 3 bases not matched to a gene. CDR1 WSHSY and CDR2 SAAADI come from the germline V gene. DNA of the CDR3: TGCGCCAGCAGAAAGACAGGGGGCTACGAGCAGTACTTC. Translated: CASRKTGGYEQYF.

As DNA, the CDR3 is TGTGCCAGCAGTTCCGGGACTAGCGCTATCTACGAGCAGTACTTC. It encodes CASSSGTSAIYEQYF. The chain couples TRBV6-6 to TRBJ2-7, with 10 positions matching TRBD2. The V gene's germline CDR1 is MNHNY and CDR2 SVGAGI (reference sequence). The trim removed 4 bases at V and 3 bases at J, leaving 6 bases unmatched. The CDR3 spans 15 residues.

For this clone: The sample contains more than one DNA sequence encoding this CDR3. The rearrangement joins TRBV7-2 to TRBJ2-3; D call uncertain. Germline V lookup: CDR1 SGHTA, CDR2 FQGNSA. The CDR3 covers 15 residues. V shed 1 base and J shed 1 base, with 9 bases lying between them. The CDR3 protein is CASSLGLGGTDTQYF. The CDR3 DNA sequence: TGTGCCAGCAGCTTAGGGTTAGGAGGCACAGATACGCAGTATTTT.

This chain links TRBV28 with TRBJ1-5, with TRBD1 identical over 7 bases. From germline, CDR1 is MDHEN and CDR2 SYDVKM. Unmatched junction bases numbered 12, after V lost 8 bases and J lost 2 bases. This CDR3 is 16 amino acids long. The CDR3 nucleotides read TGTGCCAGCGGGGGCCGACAGGGCATGGGCAATCAGCCCCAGCATTTT. It encodes CASGGRQGMGNQPQHF.

The CDR3 DNA sequence: TGTGCCAGCAGTTCCCGGGACCCCGACGCCAATGAGCAGTTCTTC. Translated: CASSSRDPDANEQFF. The chain couples TRBV11-2 to TRBJ2-1; D is possibly TRBD1 or TRBD2 (5 bases each). The V and J ends lost 6 bases and 6 bases respectively, with 18 bases between them. From germline, CDR1 is SGHAT and CDR2 FQNNGV. This CDR3 has 15 residues.

The chain couples TRBV15 to TRBJ2-3; D might be TRBD2 (5 bases). V lost 3 bases, J lost 6 bases, and 13 bases lay in between. CDR1 and CDR2 (germline): LNHNV, YYDKDF (reference sequence). This CDR3 is built from 14 residues. CDR3 nucleotide sequence: TGTGCCACCAGCAGTTACATACGAGGGGATACGCAGTATTTT. It specifies CATSSYIRGDTQYF.

The rearrangement uses TRBV28 and TRBJ2-7, with 11 bases identical to TRBD2. CDR1 and CDR2 from the germline V gene are MDHEN and SYDVKM. Trimming took 6 bases from V and 4 from J; bases not matched to a gene: 17. The CDR3 has 18 amino acids. This chain's CDR3 is CASSRKHPGLADFYEQYF. Here the CDR3 DNA reads TGTGCCAGCAGCCGAAAACACCCGGGACTAGCGGATTTTTACGAGCAGTACTTC.

V gene TRBV28 combines with J gene TRBJ1-2, with 8 bases matching TRBD1. Trimming cost V 5 bases and J 4 bases; bases outside gene matches: 9. The CDR3 sequence is 15 residues long. Looked up from germline, CDR1 is MDHEN and CDR2 is SYDVKM. The CDR3: CASSIYRGTIYGYTF. In DNA, the CDR3 is TGTGCCAGCAGTATTTACAGGGGGACTATCTATGGCTACACCTTC.

Details on this clone: This sample also contains other DNA sequences that code for the same CDR3. The chain joins TRBV7-9 to TRBJ2-3; D is unclear. V was cut by 1 base and J by 3 bases, with 8 bases left in between. Per germline, CDR1 SEHNR and CDR2 FQNEAQ (reference sequence). This CDR3 has 14 amino acids. CDR3 DNA sequence: TGTGCCAGCAGCTTAGTGGGTGGGACAGATACGCAGTATTTT. The encoded protein is CASSLVGGTDTQYF.

This clone appeared a single time. The chain combines TRBV18 with TRBJ2-2; D not resolved. The CDR3 length is 13 residues. The V end was cut by 2 bases, the J end by 7 bases, with 8 bases between. CDR1 and CDR2 from the germline V gene are KGHSH and LQKENI. In nucleotides, the CDR3 is TGTGCCAGCTCACCAGAAAAGATCGGGGAGCTGTTTTTT. The encoded protein is CASSPEKIGELFF.

The rearrangement uses TRBV19 and TRBJ1-3; TRBD1 aligns across 7 bases. V was clipped by 5 bases and J by 0 bases; unmatched bases: 7. This CDR3 contains 16 residues. Germline CDR1 is LNHDA and CDR2 is SQIVND (reference sequence). The CDR3 bases are TGTGCCAGTAGTTCCCCGACAGGGAGCTCTGGAAACACCATATATTTT. Amino acid sequence: CASSSPTGSSGNTIYF.

As regards this clone: This sample also contains other DNA sequences that code for the same CDR3. The CDR3 DNA is TGCAGCGTTGTGACGGGGACTGAAGCTTTCTTT. Protein: CSVVTGTEAFF. The chain recombines TRBV29-1 with TRBJ1-1; no reliable D call. The germline V gene encodes CDR1 SQVTM and CDR2 ANQGSEA. Trimming cost V 4 bases and J 5 bases, with 8 bases left between them. CDR3 length equals 11 residues.

This chain connects TRBV6-5 to TRBJ1-5, with D maybe TRBD1 (6 bases). Germline V gives CDR1 MNHEY, CDR2 SVGAGI. CDR3 size: 15 residues. V lost 6 bases and J 1 base, leaving 13 bases between the germline ends. CDR3 nucleotide sequence: TGTGCCAGCAGACCAGGCAGGGGCAGCAATCAGCCCCAGCATTTT. This translates into CASRPGRGSNQPQHF.

The CDR3 sequence: CASSRWLYEQYF. CDR3 DNA: TGTGCCAGCAGCCGGTGGCTATACGAGCAGTACTTC. The rearrangement joins TRBV7-9 to TRBJ2-7; D ambiguous. V lost 5 bases, J lost 4 bases, and 9 bases lay in between. Germline-derived CDR1 and CDR2 are SEHNR and FQNEAQ (reference sequence). This CDR3 comprises 12 residues. The variable domain in full, with the rest retrieved from reference TRBV7-9 and TRBJ2-7, is DTGVSQNPRHKITKRGQNVTFRCDPISEHNRLYWYRQTLGQGPEFLTYFQNEAQLEKSRLLSDRFSAERPKGSFSTLEIQRTEQGDSAMYLCASSRWLYEQYFGPGTRLTVT.

This sequence joins TRBV4-2 and TRBJ1-6, with unresolved D. Germline V gives CDR1 LGHNA, CDR2 YNFKEQ. Trimming cost V 4 bases and J 7 bases, with 11 bases left between them. The CDR3 is 14 amino acids. The CDR3 coding sequence is TGTGCCAGCAGCCCTCGGCCGGGCAATTCACCCCTCCACTTT. Protein product: CASSPRPGNSPLHF.

This clone showed up just once. The V gene is TRBV11-2, the J gene TRBJ1-3; weak D call: TRBD1 (5 bases). The length of the CDR3 is 13 residues. V was trimmed by 3 bases and J by 8 bases, leaving 11 bases between them. Germline CDR1 and CDR2: SGHAT and FQNNGV. CDR3 DNA: TGTGCCAGCAGCTTTTCTTGGGGGGACACCATATATTTT. Translated: CASSFSWGDTIYF. Combining the CDR3 with reference TRBV11-2 and TRBJ1-3 gives the whole variable domain EAGVAQSPRYKIIEKRQSVAFWCNPISGHATLYWYQQILGQGPKLLIQFQNNGVVDDSQLPKDRFSAERLKGVDSTLKIQPAKLEDSAVYLCASSFSWGDTIYFGEGSWLTVV.

The chain combines TRBV15 with TRBJ2-5, with D unresolved. CDR3 length: 14 residues. V gave up 4 bases and J gave up 1 base, with 10 bases separating them. Germline loops: CDR1 LNHNV, CDR2 YYDKDF (reference sequence). The CDR3 is CATSKALVQETQYF. The CDR3 coding sequence is TGTGCCACCAGCAAGGCCTTAGTCCAAGAGACCCAGTACTTC.

The chain couples TRBV5-1 to TRBJ2-3; 9 bases align to TRBD1. Germline V lookup: CDR1 SGHRS, CDR2 YFSETQ. The CDR3 totals 17 residues. V was clipped by 5 bases and J by 0 bases; unmatched bases: 10. CDR3: CASRTGQGLSSTDTQYF. CDR3 coding DNA: TGCGCCAGCAGAACGGGACAGGGCCTTTCTAGCACAGATACGCAGTATTTT. The full variable domain, completed using reference TRBV5-1 and TRBJ2-3, is KAGVTQTPRYLIKTRGQQVTLSCSPISGHRSVSWYQQTPGQGLQFLFEYFSETQRNKGNFPGRFSGRQFSNSRSEMNVSTLELGDSALYLCASRTGQGLSSTDTQYFGPGTRLTVL.

V usage is TRBV6-1 and J usage is TRBJ1-3; D ambiguous. The CDR3 loop spans 15 amino acids. V was shortened by 2 bases and J by 0 bases, with 8 bases between the two germline ends. Germline loops: CDR1 MNHNS, CDR2 SASEGT. The DNA of the CDR3 is TGTGCCAGCAGTGAAAGTTTCCTCTCTGGAAACACCATATATTTT. Translated: CASSESFLSGNTIYF.

For this clone: A read error may produce the germline difference seen at one junction end. The rearrangement uses TRBV5-4 and TRBJ2-1; TRBD2 aligns across 11 bases. The CDR3 runs to 13 residues. Germline-derived CDR1 and CDR2 are SGHNT and YYREEE (reference sequence). The CDR3 region is CASRKSEAGLAVF. The CDR3 bases are TGTGCCAGCAGAAAATCCGAAGCGGGACTAGCGGTCTTC.

CDR3 sequence: CASGLGGALGETQYF. As DNA, the CDR3 is TGTGCTAGTGGTTTGGGTGGGGCCCTAGGGGAGACCCAGTACTTC. The chain recombines TRBV12-5 with TRBJ2-5, with a possible D match to TRBD1 (5 bases). The CDR3 is 15 amino acids. Germline V CDR1 and CDR2: LGHNT, FRNRAP. V lost 1 base and J 5 bases, leaving 14 bases between the germline ends.

The chain couples TRBV30 to TRBJ1-6; no reliable D call. The germline gives CDR1 GTSNPN, CDR2 SVGIG (reference sequence). The CDR3 is 14 amino acids. Trimming stripped 4 bases from V and 4 bases from J, with 11 bases between. This chain's CDR3 is CAWTLGVYNSPLHF. DNA for the CDR3: TGTGCCTGGACGCTTGGTGTTTATAATTCACCCCTCCACTTT.

The chain has TRBV4-1 and TRBJ2-1; 14 nucleotides align to TRBD2. There are 16 residues in the CDR3. Per the germline V gene, CDR1 is MGHRA and CDR2 is YSYEKL. J lost 8 bases, V lost 1 base, and 4 bases had no gene match. As DNA, the CDR3 is TGCGCCAGCAGCCAAGGACTAGCGGGAGGGCCCTATGAGCAGTTCTTC. It translates to CASSQGLAGGPYEQFF.

J is TRBJ2-2 and V is TRBV12-5; 10 positions agree with TRBD1. Unmatched junction bases numbered 3, after V lost 5 bases and J lost 6 bases. CDR3 length equals 14 residues. Germline V lookup: CDR1 LGHNT, CDR2 FRNRAP. CDR3: CASGLGTGAGELFF. The CDR3, as DNA: TGTGCTAGTGGTCTAGGGACAGGGGCCGGGGAGCTGTTTTTT.

The chain joins TRBV2 to TRBJ1-5, with D maybe TRBD1 (5 bases). The CDR3 totals 14 residues. Germline CDR1 reads SNHLY; CDR2 reads FYNNEI. With 3 bases removed from V and 4 bases from J, the gap between germline ends came to 10 bases. CDR3 in amino acids: CASSDDGGNQPQHF. As DNA, the CDR3 is TGTGCCAGCAGTGACGATGGGGGAAATCAGCCCCAGCATTTT.

This clone has only a few counts. One end of the junction fails to match germline, which may point to a read error. This sequence joins TRBV9 and TRBJ1-1; D ambiguous. The CDR3 is 14 amino acids. Germline lookup yields CDR1 SGDLS and CDR2 YYNGEE. Here the CDR3 DNA reads TGTGCCAGCACCGTACTGGATCGGGTCACTGAAGCTTTCTTT. Translating it yields CASTVLDRVTEAFF.

The chain carries TRBV7-6 and TRBJ2-5; TRBD1 matches 11 bases. The J segment lost 5 bases and the V segment lost 5 bases, leaving 10 bases of the junction unmatched. Per the germline V gene, CDR1 is SGHVS and CDR2 is FNYEAQ. The CDR3 is 16 residues long. The CDR3 nucleotides are TGTGCCAGCAGCCCCGGGGCGGACAGGGGGCTTGAGACCCAGTACTTC. Translated: CASSPGADRGLETQYF.

This chain links TRBV18 with TRBJ2-5; D not certain. Germline values: CDR1 KGHSH, CDR2 LQKENI. V was pared by 2 bases and J by 2 bases, with 21 bases between. The CDR3 extends over 18 amino acids. CDR3 sequence: CASSPLYFLSTSQETQYF. DNA of the CDR3: TGTGCCAGCTCACCATTATATTTCCTTTCGACCTCTCAAGAGACCCAGTACTTC.

This chain joins TRBV28 and TRBJ2-7; TRBD1 or TRBD2 may be the D gene (5 bases each). The CDR3 sequence is 14 residues long. With 7 bases removed from V and 3 bases from J, the gap between germline ends came to 16 bases. Germline V gene data show CDR1 as MDHEN and CDR2 as SYDVKM. As DNA, the CDR3 is TGTGCCAGCACCGAACTAGGGACGGACTACGAGCAGTACTTC. Translated: CASTELGTDYEQYF.

This rearrangement joins TRBV5-4 to TRBJ2-5; 7 bases are shared with TRBD1. This CDR3 contains 16 residues. V shed 1 base, J shed 5 bases, and the junction held 11 bases outside the gene matches. Germline V gene sequence: CDR1 SGHNT, CDR2 YYREEE (reference sequence). CDR3 protein: CASSLKPTGAGETQYF. In DNA, the CDR3 is TGTGCCAGCAGCTTGAAACCAACAGGGGCCGGGGAGACCCAGTACTTC. Full variable domain (missing parts from reference TRBV5-4 and TRBJ2-5): ETGVTQSPTHLIKTRGQQVTLRCSSQSGHNTVSWYQQALGQGPQFIFQYYREEENGRGNFPPRFSGLQFPNYSSELNVNALELDDSALYLCASSLKPTGAGETQYFGPGTRLLVL.